These 15 T cell receptor beta chains were sequenced from one sample in a study of T cell responses to AZD1222 COVID-19 vaccine. Data came from immunoSEQ multiplex PCR; TCRdb stores just in-frame clones and leaves some out. The data show fewer than 120,000 clones, roughly 90% seen once. The material was peripheral blood, obtained on day 0 of AZD1222 vaccination. The receptors originated from an adult in good health.

The gene calls are TRBV14 and TRBJ2-1; either TRBD1 or TRBD2 may fit D (5 bases each). CDR3 length equals 15 residues. Germline loops: CDR1 SGHDN, CDR2 FVKESK. V lost 4 bases and J 5 bases, leaving 15 bases between the germline ends. CDR3 nucleotides: TGTGCCAGCAGCCCCCTCGGGGCGGGCCACAATGAGCAGTTCTTC. This encodes CASSPLGAGHNEQFF.

The chain joins TRBV18 to TRBJ2-3; maybe TRBD2 (6 bases). Germline V gene lookup returns CDR1 KGHSH and CDR2 LQKENI. This CDR3 has 14 amino acids. V lost 3 bases and J 5 bases, leaving 12 bases between the germline ends. CDR3 nucleotide sequence: TGTGCCAGCTCACCTAAGCCAGCGGGAGATACGCAGTATTTT. It yields the protein CASSPKPAGDTQYF.

The chain uses TRBV5-1 and TRBJ1-2; D not resolved. Germline CDR1 is SGHRS and CDR2 is YFSETQ. V shed 5 bases and J shed 8 bases, with 16 bases lying between them. The CDR3 is 13 residues long. The DNA of the CDR3 is TGCGCCAGCAGAGATCGACTTGATCGAGGCTACACCTTC. Encoded protein: CASRDRLDRGYTF.

The chain carries TRBV2 and TRBJ1-4; tentatively, D is TRBD1 (5 bases). Per germline, CDR1 SNHLY and CDR2 FYNNEI. CDR3 length: 16 amino acids. The V gene lost 5 bases and the J gene lost 0 bases, with 13 bases spanning the gap. CDR3 nucleotides: TGTGCCAGCAGTTTCCGACAGAGATCAACTAATGAAAAACTGTTTTTT. Residues: CASSFRQRSTNEKLFF.

The rearrangement joins TRBV28 to TRBJ1-2, with 12 bases matching TRBD1. Germline CDR1 MDHEN, CDR2 SYDVKM. The CDR3 runs 16 residues. Losses at the gene ends were 4 bases for V and 5 bases for J; bases not matched to a gene: 8. The CDR3 region is CASSSAGTGGLYGYTF. CDR3 sequence (DNA): TGTGCCAGCAGTTCGGCCGGGACAGGGGGCCTGTATGGCTACACCTTC.

The rearrangement uses TRBV7-3 and TRBJ2-5; D might be TRBD1 or TRBD2, each matching 7 bases. V dropped 5 bases and J dropped 5 bases, with 21 bases sitting between them. The CDR3 is 16 residues long. Germline loops: CDR1 SGHTA, CDR2 FQGTGA. CDR3 amino acids: CASSPTQGGGRETQYF. The CDR3 region has the DNA TGTGCCAGCAGCCCCACCCAGGGGGGGGGCAGGGAGACCCAGTACTTC.

The chain has TRBV14 and TRBJ2-7; maybe TRBD1 (7 bases). The CDR3 is 18 residues long. V gave up 0 bases and J gave up 5 bases, with 23 bases separating them. From germline, CDR1 is SGHDN and CDR2 FVKESK. The CDR3 here is CASSQDWDVSGRGDEQYF. In DNA, the CDR3 is TGTGCCAGCAGCCAAGATTGGGACGTGAGCGGCAGGGGGGACGAGCAGTACTTC.

The rearrangement links TRBV7-2 to TRBJ1-2; D gene unclear. CDR1 is SGHTA and CDR2 is FQGNSA in the germline V gene. V shed 2 bases and J shed 3 bases, with 10 bases lying between them. CDR3 size: 14 residues. This chain's CDR3 is CASSLNRVDYGYTF. Here the CDR3 DNA reads TGTGCCAGCAGCTTAAATAGGGTCGACTATGGCTACACCTTC.

The chain has TRBV3-1 (or the pseudogene TRBV3-2) and TRBJ1-1; D may be TRBD1 (5 bases). V was trimmed by 4 bases and J by 1 base, leaving 13 bases between them. The CDR3 is 15 amino acids. Looked up from germline, CDR1 is LGHDT and CDR2 is YNNKEL (reference sequence). The CDR3 here is CASSPPTVKNTEAFF. Here the CDR3 DNA reads TGTGCCAGCAGCCCTCCGACAGTGAAGAACACTGAAGCTTTCTTT.

The chain employs TRBV11-2 and TRBJ1-4; D is undetermined. V was cut by 3 bases and J by 5 bases, with 10 bases left in between. The germline CDR1 and CDR2 sequences are SGHAT and FQNNGV. The CDR3 has 14 residues. In DNA form, the CDR3 reads TGTGCCAGCAGCTTCAGGAATAGGAATGAAAAACTGTTTTTT. Amino acid sequence: CASSFRNRNEKLFF.

The CDR3 spells CASSSLTGTGGYTGELFF. The CDR3, as DNA: TGTGCCAGTAGTTCTCTAACCGGGACAGGGGGTTACACCGGGGAGCTGTTTTTT. V usage is TRBV19 and J usage is TRBJ2-2; 11 nucleotides agree with TRBD1. The CDR3 is 18 residues long. In germline, CDR1 is LNHDA, CDR2 SQIVND (reference sequence). Trimming cost V 5 bases and J 3 bases; bases outside gene matches: 11.

This clone was seen only once. This chain joins TRBV2 and TRBJ1-2; no firm D call. The CDR3 runs to 14 residues. CDR1 and CDR2 from the germline V gene are SNHLY and FYNNEI. The ends were cut back, 7 bases at V and 3 bases at J, with 15 bases in the middle. The CDR3 DNA reads TGTGCCAGCAATGAGATCAGGAGGGACTATGGCTACACCTTC. It encodes CASNEIRRDYGYTF.

The rearrangement joins TRBV18 to TRBJ2-4; D is undetermined. Trimming removed 4 bases at V and 0 bases at J, with 13 bases between. Germline CDR1 is KGHSH and CDR2 is LQKENI. This CDR3 has 16 amino acids. This CDR3 is CASSLTDPVAKNIQYF. CDR3 nucleotides: TGTGCCAGCTCACTGACCGATCCGGTAGCCAAAAACATTCAGTACTTC.

Points on this clone: Compared with germline, one end of the junction differs, possibly owing to a read error. The CDR3 protein is CVSSKVGNEQFF. CDR3 nucleotides: TGTGTCAGCTCAAAAGTCGGGAATGAGCAGTTCTTC. The chain carries TRBV18 and TRBJ2-1; D is unclear. This CDR3 has 12 amino acids. CDR1 is KGHSH and CDR2 is LQKENI in the germline V gene.

V and J are TRBV14 and TRBJ1-1, with D uncertain. The length of the CDR3 is 16 residues. With 0 bases removed from V and 9 bases from J, the gap between germline ends came to 20 bases. Germline V CDR1 and CDR2: SGHDN, FVKESK. The CDR3 spells CASSQDLGQVVQKAFF. CDR3 bases: TGTGCCAGCAGCCAAGATTTAGGCCAGGTTGTCCAGAAAGCTTTCTTT.